The 18 T cell receptor beta chains reported below all come from one sample, sequenced in a study of early T cells in non-severe SARS-CoV-2 infection. In TCRdb, the 5' RACE reads were re-called with MiXCR into one record per CDR3 protein. The repertoire has 60,000 or so distinct CDR3 sequences, roughly an eighth of them found once; the top ten carry about 1.3%. The sequencing used whole blood, collected at baseline. The receptors here all came from an adult who was a healthcare worker with PCR-confirmed SARS-CoV-2 infection or an uninfected control (not recorded which).

In this sample, this clonotype turned up a few times. The chain uses TRBV6-2 or TRBV6-3 and TRBJ2-5, with 8 bases that match TRBD1. The germline V gene has CDR1 MNHEY and CDR2 SVGEGT. This CDR3 is 17 amino acids long. The V segment lost 3 bases and the J segment 4 bases; nucleotides outside the gene matches: 13. The CDR3 loop reads CASSYPGQGSGRETQYF. Written as DNA, the CDR3 is TGTGCCAGCAGTTATCCTGGACAGGGAAGCGGTCGAGAGACCCAGTACTTC.

The chain couples TRBV20-1 to TRBJ1-4, with no clear D. The germline CDR1 and CDR2 sequences are DFQATT and SNEGSKA (reference sequence). Trimming cost V 4 bases and J 7 bases, with 13 bases left between them. The CDR3 runs to 13 residues. The CDR3 is CSAKLQRSEKLFF. The CDR3 region has the DNA TGCAGTGCTAAGTTACAGAGAAGTGAAAAACTGTTTTTT.

J is TRBJ2-3 and V is TRBV29-1, with 8 bases that match TRBD2. V was pared by 4 bases and J by 4 bases, with 10 bases of the junction left unmatched. The CDR3 length is 15 residues. Per germline, CDR1 SQVTM and CDR2 ANQGSEA. This CDR3 reads CSVAGGVLPPDTQYF. The CDR3 DNA reads TGCAGCGTTGCCGGGGGGGTTTTGCCACCAGATACGCAGTATTTT.

The V and J genes are TRBV7-2 and TRBJ2-7; TRBD2 matches 7 bases. The CDR3 runs to 15 residues. Germline V gene sequence: CDR1 SGHTA, CDR2 FQGNSA. With 0 bases clipped from V and 3 bases from J, the junction kept 5 bases outside the gene matches. CDR3 bases: TGTGCCAGCAGCTTAGCCAAGCGGGGATTCTACGAGCAGTACTTC. Residues: CASSLAKRGFYEQYF.

The chain combines TRBV2 with TRBJ2-3; 8 bases map to TRBD2. The V and J ends lost 6 bases and 3 bases, in that order; junction bases with no gene match: 5. CDR1 and CDR2 from the germline V gene are SNHLY and FYNNEI. The CDR3 runs 14 residues. The CDR3 coding sequence is TGTGCCAGCAGGACCAGCGGGAGAACAGATACGCAGTATTTT. Protein product: CASRTSGRTDTQYF.

This clonotype was picked up a small number of times. V usage is TRBV2 and J usage is TRBJ1-1; D call uncertain. V lost 1 base and J lost 1, with 10 bases in between. The CDR3 is 15 amino acids. Germline CDR1 and CDR2: SNHLY and FYNNEI. The CDR3 bases are TGTGCCAGCAGTGAAGGGGCAGCTGGGAACACTGAAGCTTTCTTT. Encoded protein: CASSEGAAGNTEAFF.

The chain recombines TRBV3-1 with TRBJ2-3, with 11 bases identical to TRBD2. V was clipped by 4 bases and J by 7 bases; unmatched bases: 10. The CDR3 covers 16 residues. In germline, CDR1 is LGHDT, CDR2 YNNKEL (reference sequence). DNA of the CDR3: TGTGCCAGCAGCCTGGCAACTAGCGGGAGAAGGAATACGCAGTATTTT. This encodes CASSLATSGRRNTQYF.

The table lists this clonotype with many counts. The genes are TRBV19 and TRBJ1-4; D call uncertain. Germline V gene data show CDR1 as LNHDA and CDR2 as SQIVND (reference sequence). The V end was cut by 3 bases, the J end by 5 bases, with 4 bases between. The CDR3 contains 12 residues. CDR3 sequence (DNA): TGTGCCAGTAGTATGGGGAATGAAAAACTGTTTTTT. Residues: CASSMGNEKLFF.

V and J are TRBV28 and TRBJ2-3; D is ambiguous. This CDR3 has 17 amino acids. V was shortened by 6 bases and J by 0 bases, with 19 bases between the two germline ends. Per the germline V gene, CDR1 is MDHEN and CDR2 is SYDVKM. The CDR3 DNA sequence: TGTGCCAGCAGCCTCGCTACCCTAGGTTCTAGCACAGATACGCAGTATTTT. Protein product: CASSLATLGSSTDTQYF. The complete variable domain, with remaining parts taken from reference TRBV28 and TRBJ2-3, reads DVKVTQSSRYLVKRTGEKVFLECVQDMDHENMFWYRQDPGLGLRLIYFSYDVKMKEKGDIPEGYSVSREKKERFSLILESASTNQTSMYLCASSLATLGSSTDTQYFGPGTRLTVL.

The chain has TRBV13 and TRBJ2-7, with D perhaps TRBD1 (5 bases). This CDR3 is 13 amino acids long. Germline V gene lookup returns CDR1 PRHDT and CDR2 FYEKMQ (reference sequence). V was pared by 4 bases and J by 5 bases, with 12 bases between. CDR3 in amino acids: CASSSPGKDEQYF. CDR3 nucleotides: TGTGCCAGCAGCTCCCCAGGGAAGGACGAGCAGTACTTC.

This clonotype was observed a few times. The V gene is TRBV28, the J gene TRBJ1-2, with 9 bases matching TRBD1. In germline, CDR1 is MDHEN, CDR2 SYDVKM. V trimming: 3 bases; J trimming: 0 bases; junction bases outside the gene matches: 8. The CDR3 is made up of 17 amino acids. The CDR3 loop reads CASSFGGTGPTNYGYTF. CDR3 nucleotide sequence: TGTGCCAGCAGTTTCGGCGGGACAGGGCCAACTAACTATGGCTACACCTTC.

This clonotype came up many times. The chain couples TRBV28 to TRBJ2-3; D remains unclear. This CDR3 comprises 13 residues. Germline V CDR1 and CDR2: MDHEN, SYDVKM. Trimming removed 6 bases from V and 0 bases from J, with 7 bases in between. The CDR3 DNA is TGTGCCAGCAGCCCCGGGAGCACAGATACGCAGTATTTT. It yields the protein CASSPGSTDTQYF.

The gene calls are TRBV6-1 and TRBJ2-2, with D unresolved. Germline values: CDR1 MNHNS, CDR2 SASEGT. Deletions cut 2 bases from V and 1 base from J, with 8 bases between. CDR3 size: 15 residues. In nucleotides, the CDR3 is TGTGCCAGCAGTGAAACTACAGAGAACACCGGGGAGCTGTTTTTT. It yields the protein CASSETTENTGELFF.

This clonotype was counted a few times. This chain uses TRBV7-2 with TRBJ2-3; D is undetermined. Germline CDR1 reads SGHTA; CDR2 reads FQGNSA. The CDR3 length is 13 residues. Trimming cost V 3 bases and J 1 base, with 5 bases left between them. CDR3 nucleotides: TGTGCCAGCAGCTTTTGGGGCACAGATACGCAGTATTTT. This encodes CASSFWGTDTQYF.

This clonotype was seen ten or more times. The chain combines TRBV11-2 with TRBJ2-1; 13 positions match TRBD2. Per germline, CDR1 SGHAT and CDR2 FQNNGV. This CDR3 is 20 amino acids long. Trimming took 7 bases from V and 0 from J; bases not matched to a gene: 15. The CDR3 DNA reads TGTGCCAGCAACGGGGGGACCGGGACTAGCGGGATCTCCTCCTACAATGAGCAGTTCTTC. Encoded protein: CASNGGTGTSGISSYNEQFF.

The genes are TRBV13 and TRBJ1-2, with TRBD1 matching 10 bases. The CDR3 length is 17 residues. Germline lookup yields CDR1 PRHDT and CDR2 FYEKMQ (reference sequence). V shed 1 base and J 3 bases; nucleotides not matched to a gene: 8. CDR3 sequence reads: CASSLDPLDRGYYGYTF. CDR3 coding DNA: TGTGCCAGCAGCTTAGACCCCTTGGACAGGGGGTACTATGGCTACACCTTC.

Only a few counts were recorded for this clonotype. This rearrangement joins TRBV7-8 to TRBJ2-2, with D possibly matching TRBD1 (5 bases). CDR1 is SGHVS and CDR2 is FQNEAQ in the germline V gene. V was shortened by 1 base and J by 0 bases, with 6 bases between the two germline ends. The CDR3 covers 15 residues. The CDR3 region is CASSLETANTGELFF. In DNA, the CDR3 is TGTGCCAGCAGCTTAGAGACAGCGAACACCGGGGAGCTGTTTTTT.

This clonotype occurred many times. The chain has TRBV6-6 and TRBJ2-7; D gene ambiguous. The germline CDR1 and CDR2 sequences are MNHNY and SVGAGI (reference sequence). V lost 5 bases, J lost 5 bases, and 13 bases lay in between. The CDR3 is made up of 13 amino acids. For the CDR3, the DNA is TGTGCCAGCAGTCCCATGTGGGGTAACGAGCAGTACTTC. Protein product: CASSPMWGNEQYF.